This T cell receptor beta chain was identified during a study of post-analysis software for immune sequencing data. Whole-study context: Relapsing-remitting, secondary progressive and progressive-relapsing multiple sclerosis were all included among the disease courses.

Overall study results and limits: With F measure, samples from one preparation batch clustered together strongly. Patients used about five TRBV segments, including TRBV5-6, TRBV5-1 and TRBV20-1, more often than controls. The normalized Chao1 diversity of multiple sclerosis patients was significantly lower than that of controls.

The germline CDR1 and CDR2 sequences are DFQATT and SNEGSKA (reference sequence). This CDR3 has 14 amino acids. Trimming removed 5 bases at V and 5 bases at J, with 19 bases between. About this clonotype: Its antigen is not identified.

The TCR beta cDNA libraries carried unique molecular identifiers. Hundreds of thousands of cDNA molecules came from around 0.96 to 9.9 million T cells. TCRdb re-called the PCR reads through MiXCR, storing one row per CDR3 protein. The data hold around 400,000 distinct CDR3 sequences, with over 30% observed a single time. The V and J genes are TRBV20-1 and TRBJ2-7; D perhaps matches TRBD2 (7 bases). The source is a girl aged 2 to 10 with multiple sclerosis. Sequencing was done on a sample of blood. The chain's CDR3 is CSAPGGGRSDEQYF. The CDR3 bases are TGCAGTGCTCCTGGGGGGGGCAGGAGCGACGAGCAGTACTTC.